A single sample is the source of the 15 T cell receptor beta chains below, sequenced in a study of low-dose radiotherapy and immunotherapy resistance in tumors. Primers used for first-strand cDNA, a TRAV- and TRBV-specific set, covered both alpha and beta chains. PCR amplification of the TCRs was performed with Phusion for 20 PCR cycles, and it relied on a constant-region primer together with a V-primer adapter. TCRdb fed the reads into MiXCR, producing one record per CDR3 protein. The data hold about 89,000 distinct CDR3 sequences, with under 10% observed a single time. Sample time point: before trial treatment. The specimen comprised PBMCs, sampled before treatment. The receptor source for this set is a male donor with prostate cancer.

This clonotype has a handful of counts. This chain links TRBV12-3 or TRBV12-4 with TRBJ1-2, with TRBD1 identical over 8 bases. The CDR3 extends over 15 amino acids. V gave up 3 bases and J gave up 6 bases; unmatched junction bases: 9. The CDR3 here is CASSFRTGPGNGYTF. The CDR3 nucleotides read TGTGCCAGCAGTTTCCGGACAGGGCCTGGAAATGGCTACACCTTC.

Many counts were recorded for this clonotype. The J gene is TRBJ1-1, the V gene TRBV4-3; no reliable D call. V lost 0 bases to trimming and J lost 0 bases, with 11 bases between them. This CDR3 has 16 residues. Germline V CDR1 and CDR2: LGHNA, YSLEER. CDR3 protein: CASSQEANRMNTEAFF. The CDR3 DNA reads TGCGCCAGCAGCCAAGAAGCAAATCGGATGAACACTGAAGCTTTCTTT.

DNA of the CDR3: TGTGCCAGCTCACTACAAGGTGAAGGAAACACCATATATTTT. As protein: CASSLQGEGNTIYF. The chain couples TRBV18 to TRBJ1-3; no firm D call. With 4 bases removed from V and 4 bases from J, the gap between germline ends came to 11 bases. Germline CDR1 is KGHSH and CDR2 is LQKENI. CDR3 length equals 14 residues.

The CDR3 protein is CASSYRDPPGADTQYF. The CDR3 nucleotides read TGTGCCAGCAGCTACCGGGACCCCCCGGGAGCAGATACGCAGTATTTT. The chain uses TRBV7-2 and TRBJ2-3, with D tentatively TRBD2 (6 bases). CDR3 length equals 16 residues. The ends were cut back, 4 bases at V and 4 bases at J, with 18 bases in the middle. Looked up from germline, CDR1 is SGHTA and CDR2 is FQGNSA. Supplemented by reference TRBV7-2 and TRBJ2-3, the full variable domain reads GAGVSQSPSNKVTEKGKDVELRCDPISGHTALYWYRQSLGQGLEFLIYFQGNSAPDKSGLPSDRFSAERTGGSVSTLTIQRTQQEDSAVYLCASSYRDPPGADTQYFGPGTRLTVL.

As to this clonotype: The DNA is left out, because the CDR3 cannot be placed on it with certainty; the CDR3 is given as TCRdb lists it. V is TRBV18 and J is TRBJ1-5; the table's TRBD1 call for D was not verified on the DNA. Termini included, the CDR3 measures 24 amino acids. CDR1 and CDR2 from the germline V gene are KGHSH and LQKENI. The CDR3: CASSQTSVYFCAISDGTDNQPQHF.

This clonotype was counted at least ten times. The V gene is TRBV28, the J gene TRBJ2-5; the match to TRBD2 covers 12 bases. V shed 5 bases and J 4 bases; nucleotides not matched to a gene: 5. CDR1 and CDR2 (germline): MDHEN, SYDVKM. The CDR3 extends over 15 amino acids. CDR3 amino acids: CASSPTSGRAETQYF. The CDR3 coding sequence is TGTGCCAGCAGTCCGACTAGCGGGAGAGCAGAGACCCAGTACTTC.

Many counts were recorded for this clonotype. CDR3 DNA sequence: TGTGCCAGCAGCCCGACAGGGGGAGGAAACACCATATATTTT. This sequence encodes CASSPTGGGNTIYF. The chain couples TRBV12-3 or TRBV12-4 to TRBJ1-3; 9 bases match TRBD1. The V segment lost 6 bases and the J segment 4 bases; nucleotides outside the gene matches: 4. The CDR3 sequence is 14 residues long.

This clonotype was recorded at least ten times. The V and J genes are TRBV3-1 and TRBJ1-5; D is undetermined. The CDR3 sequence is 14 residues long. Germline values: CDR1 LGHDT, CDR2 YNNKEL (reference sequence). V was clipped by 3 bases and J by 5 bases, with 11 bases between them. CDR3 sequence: CASSHPDRDQPQHF. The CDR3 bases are TGTGCCAGCAGCCACCCGGACCGGGATCAGCCCCAGCATTTT. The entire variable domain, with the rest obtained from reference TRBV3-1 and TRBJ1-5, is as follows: DTAVSQTPKYLVTQMGNDKSIKCEQNLGHDTMYWYKQDSKKFLKIMFSYNNKELIINETVPNRFSPKSPDKAHLNLHINSLELGDSAVYFCASSHPDRDQPQHFGDGTRLSIL.

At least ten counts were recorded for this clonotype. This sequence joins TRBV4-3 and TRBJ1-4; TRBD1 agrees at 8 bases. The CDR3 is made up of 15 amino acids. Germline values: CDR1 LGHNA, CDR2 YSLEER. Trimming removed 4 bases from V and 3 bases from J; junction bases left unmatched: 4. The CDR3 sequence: CASSLGTGPNEKLFF. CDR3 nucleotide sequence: TGCGCCAGCAGCCTCGGGACAGGCCCTAATGAAAAACTGTTTTTT.

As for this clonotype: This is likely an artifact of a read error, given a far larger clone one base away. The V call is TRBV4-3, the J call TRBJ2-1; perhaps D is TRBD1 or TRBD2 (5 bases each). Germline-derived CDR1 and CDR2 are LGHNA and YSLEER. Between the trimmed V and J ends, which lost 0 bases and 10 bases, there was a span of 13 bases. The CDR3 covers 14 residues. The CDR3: CASSQERGTGEQFF. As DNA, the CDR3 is TGCGCCAGCAGCCAAGAACGAGGGACCGGCGAGCAGTTCTTC.

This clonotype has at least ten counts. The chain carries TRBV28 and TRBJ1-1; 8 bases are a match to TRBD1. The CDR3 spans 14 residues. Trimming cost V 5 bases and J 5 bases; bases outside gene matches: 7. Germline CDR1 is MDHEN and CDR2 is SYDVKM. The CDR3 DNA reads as TGTGCCAGCAGTCCGCAGGGGGCGCGAACTGAAGCTTTCTTT. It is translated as CASSPQGARTEAFF.

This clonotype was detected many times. CDR3 DNA: TGTGCCAGTAGTATGTTTACTAGCGAATCCTACGAGCAGTACTTC. Translated: CASSMFTSESYEQYF. This chain joins TRBV19 and TRBJ2-7; 7 nucleotides agree with TRBD2. Germline CDR1 is LNHDA and CDR2 is SQIVND (reference sequence). V lost 3 bases to trimming and J lost 1 base; unmatched junction nucleotides: 6. The CDR3 loop spans 15 amino acids.

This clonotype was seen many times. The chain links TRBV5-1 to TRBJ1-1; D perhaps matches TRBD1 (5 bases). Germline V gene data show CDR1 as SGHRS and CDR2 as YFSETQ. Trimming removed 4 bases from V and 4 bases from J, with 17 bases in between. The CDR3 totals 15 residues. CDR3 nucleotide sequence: TGCGCCAGCAGCCAGATGGGGGGGGAGGGCACTGAAGCTTTCTTT. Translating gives CASSQMGGEGTEAFF.

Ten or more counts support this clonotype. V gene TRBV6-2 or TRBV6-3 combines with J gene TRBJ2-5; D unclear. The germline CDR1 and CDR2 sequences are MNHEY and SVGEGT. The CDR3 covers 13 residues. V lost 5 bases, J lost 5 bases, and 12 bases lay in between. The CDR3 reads CASSQNIRETQYF. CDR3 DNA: TGTGCCAGCAGTCAAAACATAAGGGAGACCCAGTACTTC.

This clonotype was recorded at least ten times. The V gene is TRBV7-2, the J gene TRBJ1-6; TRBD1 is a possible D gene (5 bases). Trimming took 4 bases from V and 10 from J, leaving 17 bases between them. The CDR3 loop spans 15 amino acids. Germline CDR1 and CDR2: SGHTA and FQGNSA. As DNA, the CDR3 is TGTGCCAGCAGCTCTCGGGGCAGGGTTGAATCACCCCTCCACTTT. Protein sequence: CASSSRGRVESPLHF. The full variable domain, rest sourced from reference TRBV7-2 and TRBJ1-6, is GAGVSQSPSNKVTEKGKDVELRCDPISGHTALYWYRQSLGQGLEFLIYFQGNSAPDKSGLPSDRFSAERTGGSVSTLTIQRTQQEDSAVYLCASSSRGRVESPLHFGNGTRLTVT.